This TCR beta chain was recorded in a study of blood T cell repertoires in COVID-19. Study context: The United States, Italy and Spain supplied acute and convalescent COVID-19 samples. In each case, the material was cDNA or gDNA derived from T cells, B-cell-depleted T cells, or PBMCs.

Source study methods: Scientists estimated how many nucleated cells there were by amplifying reference gene primers. Assay used: immunoSEQ multiplex PCR; TCRdb lists only in-frame clones, some missing. D and trimming were read from the DNA, whereas the V and J calls and clone size are those reported in that table. Here the sample spans 200,000 or so clones, roughly nine tenths being singletons. Germline V gene sequence: CDR1 LNHNV, CDR2 YYDKDF (reference sequence). This CDR3 spans 17 amino acids. V gave up 2 bases and J gave up 6 bases; unmatched junction bases: 12. Sample: peripheral blood. V and J are TRBV15 and TRBJ2-2; 7 positions match TRBD2. The TCR sequence derives from a man in his fifties or sixties who had recovered from COVID-19. CDR3 residues: CATSRQVGGRGAGELFF. The DNA of the CDR3 is TGTGCCACCAGCAGACAGGTGGGCGGGAGAGGCGCCGGGGAGCTGTTTTTT.